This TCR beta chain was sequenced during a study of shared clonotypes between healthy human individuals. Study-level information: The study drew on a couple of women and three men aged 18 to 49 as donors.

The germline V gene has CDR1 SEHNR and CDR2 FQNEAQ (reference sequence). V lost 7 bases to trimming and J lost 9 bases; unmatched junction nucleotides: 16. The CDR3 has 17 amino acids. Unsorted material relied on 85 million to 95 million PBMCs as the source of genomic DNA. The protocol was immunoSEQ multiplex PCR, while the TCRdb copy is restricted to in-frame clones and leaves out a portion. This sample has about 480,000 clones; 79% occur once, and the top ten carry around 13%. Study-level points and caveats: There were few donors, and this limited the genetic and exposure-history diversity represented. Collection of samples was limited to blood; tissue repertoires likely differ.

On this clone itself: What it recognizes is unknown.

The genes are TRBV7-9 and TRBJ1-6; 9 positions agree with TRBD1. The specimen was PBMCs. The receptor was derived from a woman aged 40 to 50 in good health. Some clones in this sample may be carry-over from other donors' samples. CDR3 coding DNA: TGTGCCAGCATGTCCGGGACAGGGTTTAGGAGAATTTCACCCCTCCACTTT. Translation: CASMSGTGFRRISPLHF.